A single T cell receptor beta chain is shown here with its context. Assay used: immunoSEQ multiplex PCR; TCRdb lists only in-frame clones, some missing. This table holds 75,000 to 90,000 clones, over 90% found once. The sample is drawn from a study of technical replicates of blood from a few donors. The CDR3 runs 12 residues. CDR1 and CDR2 (germline): MNHNS, SASEGT. The V and J ends lost 4 bases and 2 bases respectively, with 6 bases between them. The TCR comes from a human donor in good health. What was sequenced was T cells isolated from PBMCs. The chain joins TRBV6-1 to TRBJ2-7; D gene unclear. In DNA form, the CDR3 reads TGTGCCAGCAGTGTTACGGCCTACGAGCAGTACTTC. Encoded protein: CASSVTAYEQYF.